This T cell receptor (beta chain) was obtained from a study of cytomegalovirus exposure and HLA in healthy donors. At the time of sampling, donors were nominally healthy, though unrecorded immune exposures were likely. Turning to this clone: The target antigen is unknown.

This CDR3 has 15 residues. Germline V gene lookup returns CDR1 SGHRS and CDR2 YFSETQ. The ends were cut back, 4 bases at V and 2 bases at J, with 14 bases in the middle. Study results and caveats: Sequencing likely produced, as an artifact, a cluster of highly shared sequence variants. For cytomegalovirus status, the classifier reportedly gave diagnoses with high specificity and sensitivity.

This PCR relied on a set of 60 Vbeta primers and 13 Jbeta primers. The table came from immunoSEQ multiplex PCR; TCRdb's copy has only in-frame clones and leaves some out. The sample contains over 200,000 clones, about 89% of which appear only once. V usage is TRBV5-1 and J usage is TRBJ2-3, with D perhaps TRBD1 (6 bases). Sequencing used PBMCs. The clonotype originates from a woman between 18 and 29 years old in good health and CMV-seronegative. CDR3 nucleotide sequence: TGCGCCAGCAGCGCAGACAGGCCCTTCACAGATACGCAGTATTTT. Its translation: CASSADRPFTDTQYF.